This T cell receptor (beta chain) derives from a study of identical twins. Addition of a universal primer site occurred through template switching, and cDNA carried unique molecular identifiers. TCRdb fed the 5' RACE reads into MiXCR, producing one record per CDR3 protein. This table holds roughly 630,000 distinct CDR3 sequences, around 7.4% found once. The V end was cut by 0 bases, the J end by 4 bases, with 12 bases between. Germline V gene data show CDR1 as LNHNV and CDR2 as YYDKDF (reference sequence). The CDR3 has 16 amino acids. This same sample was also part of a study on yellow fever vaccine responses in identical twins.

The TCR originated in a woman aged 18-35 years in good health. This sequence joins TRBV15 and TRBJ2-2; D not certain. The sequencing input was PBMCs. The CDR3 coding sequence is TGTGCCACCAGCAGAGATCTGATAATCCCCACCGGGGAGCTGTTTTTT. Its protein product is CATSRDLIIPTGELFF.